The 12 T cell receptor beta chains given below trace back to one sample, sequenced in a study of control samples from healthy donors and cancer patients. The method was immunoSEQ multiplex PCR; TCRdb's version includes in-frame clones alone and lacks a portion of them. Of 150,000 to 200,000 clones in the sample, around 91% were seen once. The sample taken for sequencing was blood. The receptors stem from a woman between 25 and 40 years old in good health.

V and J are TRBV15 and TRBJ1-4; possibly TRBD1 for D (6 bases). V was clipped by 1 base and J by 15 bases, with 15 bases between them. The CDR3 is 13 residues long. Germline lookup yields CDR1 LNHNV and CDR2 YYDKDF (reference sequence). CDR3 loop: CATSRARGGMVFF. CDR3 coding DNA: TGTGCCACCAGCAGAGCCAGGGGAGGAATGGTGTTTTTT.

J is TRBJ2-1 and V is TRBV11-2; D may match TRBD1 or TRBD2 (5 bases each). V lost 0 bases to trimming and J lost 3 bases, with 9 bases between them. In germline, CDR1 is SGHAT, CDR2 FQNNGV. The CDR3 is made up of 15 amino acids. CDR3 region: CASSLDTGHYNEQFF. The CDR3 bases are TGTGCCAGCAGCTTAGATACGGGGCACTACAATGAGCAGTTCTTC.

CDR3 DNA sequence: TGTGCCAGCAGTTCCCCGGTTCTTTCCTATAATTCACCCCTCCACTTT. Encoded protein: CASSSPVLSYNSPLHF. V is TRBV28 and J is TRBJ1-6; D is unclear. Trimming shortened V by 4 bases and J by 1 base, and 11 bases separated the two germline ends. Germline loops: CDR1 MDHEN, CDR2 SYDVKM. The CDR3 extends over 16 amino acids. The full variable domain, rest sourced from reference TRBV28 and TRBJ1-6, is DVKVTQSSRYLVKRTGEKVFLECVQDMDHENMFWYRQDPGLGLRLIYFSYDVKMKEKGDIPEGYSVSREKKERFSLILESASTNQTSMYLCASSSPVLSYNSPLHFGNGTRLTVT.

The CDR3 loop is CASSHRLAGGNNEQFF. CDR3 coding DNA: TGCGCCAGCAGCCATCGACTAGCGGGAGGTAACAATGAGCAGTTCTTC. The genes are TRBV4-3 and TRBJ2-1, with 13 bases identical to TRBD2. The CDR3 loop spans 16 amino acids. CDR1 and CDR2 (germline): LGHNA, YSLEER. J was trimmed by 5 bases and V by 3 bases; bases with no gene match: 4.

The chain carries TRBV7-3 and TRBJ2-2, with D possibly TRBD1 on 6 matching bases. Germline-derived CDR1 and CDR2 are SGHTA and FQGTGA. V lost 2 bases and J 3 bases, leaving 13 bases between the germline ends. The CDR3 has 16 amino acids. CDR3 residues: CASSLSVAGDTGELFF. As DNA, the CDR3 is TGTGCCAGCAGCTTATCCGTGGCAGGGGACACCGGGGAGCTGTTTTTT. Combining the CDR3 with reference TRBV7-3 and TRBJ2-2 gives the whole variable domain GAGVSQTPSNKVTEKGKYVELRCDPISGHTALYWYRQSLGQGPEFLIYFQGTGAADDSGLPNDRFFAVRPEGSVSTLKIQRTERGDSAVYLCASSLSVAGDTGELFFGEGSRLTVL.

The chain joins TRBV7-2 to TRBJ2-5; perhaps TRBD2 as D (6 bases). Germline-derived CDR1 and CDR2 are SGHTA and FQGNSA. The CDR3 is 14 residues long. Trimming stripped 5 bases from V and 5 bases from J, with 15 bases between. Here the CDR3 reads CASSQRLDAETQYF. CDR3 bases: TGTGCCAGCAGCCAGAGACTAGACGCCGAGACCCAGTACTTC.

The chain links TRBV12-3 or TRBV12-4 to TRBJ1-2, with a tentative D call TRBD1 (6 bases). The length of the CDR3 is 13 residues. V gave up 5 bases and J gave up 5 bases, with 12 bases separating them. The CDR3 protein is CASSPQGRYGYTF. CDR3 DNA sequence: TGTGCCAGCAGTCCCCAGGGGAGATATGGCTACACCTTC.

CDR3 sequence: CASSPTGGEGYGYTF. DNA for the CDR3: TGTGCCAGCAGCCCGACAGGGGGGGAGGGCTATGGCTACACCTTC. J is TRBJ1-2 and V is TRBV5-5, with 9 nucleotides matching TRBD1. With V trimmed by 4 bases and J by 4 bases, 8 bases remained unmatched. Germline assignment: CDR1 SGHKS and CDR2 YYEKEE (reference sequence). This CDR3 region has 15 residues.

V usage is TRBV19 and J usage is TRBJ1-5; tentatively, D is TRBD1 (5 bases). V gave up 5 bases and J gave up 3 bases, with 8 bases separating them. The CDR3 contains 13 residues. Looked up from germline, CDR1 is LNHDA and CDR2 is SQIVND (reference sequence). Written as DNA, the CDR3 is TGTGCCAGTAGTGAGGACATCAATCAGCCCCAGCATTTT. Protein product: CASSEDINQPQHF. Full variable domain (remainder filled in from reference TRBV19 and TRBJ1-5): DGGITQSPKYLFRKEGQNVTLSCEQNLNHDAMYWYRQDPGQGLRLIYYSQIVNDFQKGDIAEGYSVSREKKESFPLTVTSAQKNPTAFYLCASSEDINQPQHFGDGTRLSIL.

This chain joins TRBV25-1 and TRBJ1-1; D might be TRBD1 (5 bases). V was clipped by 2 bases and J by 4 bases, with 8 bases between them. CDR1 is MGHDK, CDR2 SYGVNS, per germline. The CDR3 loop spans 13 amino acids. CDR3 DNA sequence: TGTGCCAGCAGTGAAGCGGGGACCACTGAAGCTTTCTTT. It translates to CASSEAGTTEAFF.

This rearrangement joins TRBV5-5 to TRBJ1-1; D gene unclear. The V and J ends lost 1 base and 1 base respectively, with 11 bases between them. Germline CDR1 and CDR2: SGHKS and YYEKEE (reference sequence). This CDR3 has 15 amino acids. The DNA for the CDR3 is TGTGCCAGCAGCTTGTCACCCGAAACGAACACTGAAGCTTTCTTT. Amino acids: CASSLSPETNTEAFF.

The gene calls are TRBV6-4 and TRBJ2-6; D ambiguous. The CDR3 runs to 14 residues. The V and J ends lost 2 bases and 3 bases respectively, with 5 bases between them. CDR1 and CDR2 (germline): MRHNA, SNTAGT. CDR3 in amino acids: CASSDGVGANVLTF. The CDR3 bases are TGTGCCAGCAGTGACGGGGTTGGGGCCAACGTCCTGACTTTC.